This record concerns one T cell receptor (beta chain) sequence. Its antigen is unidentified. This sample is part of a study of post-analysis software for immune sequencing data. The CDR3 is 12 residues long. Germline CDR1 and CDR2: MNHNY and SVGAGI (reference sequence). The ends lost 5 bases at V and 5 bases at J; junction bases unmatched: 0. Study findings and constraints: There were roughly five TRBV segments more frequent in patients than controls, and TRBV5-6, TRBV5-1 and TRBV20-1 were among them.

cDNA libraries for TCR beta contained unique molecular identifiers. MiXCR was run by TCRdb on the PCR reads, yielding one entry per CDR3 protein. The data show fewer than 850,000 distinct CDR3 sequences, with more than 45% seen just once and roughly 4.9% held by the top ten. The chain couples TRBV6-6 to TRBJ2-5; 9 nucleotides line up with TRBD1. The TCR originated in a girl between 10 and 17 years old with multiple sclerosis. Sample: blood. CDR3 coding DNA: TGTGCCAGCAGTGACAGGGGGGAGACCCAGTACTTC. This translates into CASSDRGETQYF.